The clone carrying this T cell receptor beta chain was seen only a few times. Sequencing used immunoSEQ multiplex PCR; TCRdb keeps in-frame clones, though not all of them. The sample contains nearly 300,000 clones, less than 85% of which appear only once. The length of the CDR3 is 13 residues. Germline V lookup: CDR1 LNHDA, CDR2 SQIVND (reference sequence). V was trimmed by 5 bases and J by 3 bases, leaving 11 bases between them. These data belong to a study of cytotoxic CD8 clonotypes in ibrutinib-treated CLL. The sequencing used PBMCs, collected at disease progression, from a patient treated with ibrutinib. The clonotype was recovered from a human donor with chronic lymphocytic leukemia. This chain connects TRBV19 to TRBJ2-7, with D possibly TRBD1 on 5 matching bases. CDR3 region: CASSDDRYYEQYF. As DNA, the CDR3 is TGTGCCAGTAGTGACGACAGATACTACGAGCAGTACTTC.